This TCR beta chain was identified during a study of radiotherapy plus CTLA-4 blockade in lung cancer. Study-wide context: Objective responses were observed in approximately 20% of patients, and disease control was achieved by roughly 29%. Findings and limits, study-wide: Best predicting response, reportedly, were early blood T cell clone dynamics, with interferon-beta. An expansion of tumor-derived TCR clones occurred in blood after radiotherapy plus ipilimumab.

Focal radiation plus CTLA-4 blockade with ipilimumab was administered to patients who had chemo-refractory metastatic non-small-cell lung cancer. Clones were read by immunoSEQ multiplex PCR, and TCRdb kept only the in-frame ones, dropping some. Among tens of thousands of clones listed, 85% to 90% were seen once. Of note for this clone: Its target is not known.

J gave up 0 bases and V 0 bases, and 7 bases lay outside the gene matches. Germline V gives CDR1 SQVTM, CDR2 ANQGSEA. The CDR3 length is 17 residues. The V and J genes are TRBV29-1 and TRBJ2-7; 11 bases line up with TRBD2. The starting material was peripheral blood, obtained from a patient treated with radiotherapy plus ipilimumab. The receptor's source is a human donor with non-small cell lung cancer who had stable disease on radiotherapy plus ipilimumab. CDR3 DNA sequence: TGCAGCGTTGAAGATCGAGCTAGCGGGAGGAGCTCCTACGAGCAGTACTTC. This sequence encodes CSVEDRASGRSSYEQYF.